A selection of T cell receptor beta chains follows, all from one sample in a study of blood T cell repertoires in COVID-19. The method was immunoSEQ multiplex PCR; TCRdb's version includes in-frame clones alone and lacks a portion of them. The top ten clones hold over 40% of a sample with about 28,000 clones, 89% of them seen once. Sequencing was performed on peripheral blood. These receptors were collected from a human donor with acute or convalescent COVID-19. The donor label of this sample is uncertain. Each CDR3 is given with its conserved first and last residue. The D gene is left open where the match is weak. Size is stated for part of the rows, as once, few or many counts, or as a class when the clone is expanded.

J | D | V | size | length | CDR3 | DNA
TRBJ1-1 | - | TRBV6-2/TRBV6-3 | - | 14 | CASSGGGGWTEAFF | TGTGCCAGCAGTGGCGGTGGTGGGTGGACTGAAGCTTTCTTT
TRBJ1-5 | TRBD1 | TRBV7-2 | - | 15 | CASSLDRGSGQPQHF | TGTGCCAGCAGCCTGGACAGGGGTTCGGGTCAGCCCCAGCATTTT
TRBJ2-1 | TRBD1 | TRBV14 | - | 15 | CASSQRTGFSDEQFF | TGTGCCAGCAGCCAGAGGACAGGGTTTTCGGATGAGCAGTTCTTC
TRBJ1-2 | TRBD1 | TRBV25-1 | - | 17 | CASSQQGAAFHNYGYTF | TGTGCCAGCAGTCAACAGGGGGCTGCCTTTCATAACTATGGCTACACCTTC
TRBJ2-2 | - | TRBV9 | - | 16 | CASSPRGPIDTGELFF | TGTGCCAGCAGCCCCAGGGGACCGATTGACACCGGGGAGCTGTTTTTT
TRBJ1-2 | - | TRBV11-2 | - | 15 | CASSLELLPSEGYTF | TGTGCCAGCAGCTTAGAACTACTACCTTCAGAGGGCTACACCTTC
TRBJ1-1 | - | TRBV12-1 | - | 14 | CASSTRDSGLEAFF | TGTGCCAGCAGCACCCGGGACTCAGGTTTAGAAGCTTTCTTT
TRBJ2-1 | - | TRBV16 | - | 14 | CASSIGRSPNEQFF | TGTGCCAGCAGCATCGGGAGATCGCCTAATGAGCAGTTCTTC
TRBJ1-2 | - | TRBV6-5 | - | 13 | CASSEFEDYGYTF | TGTGCCAGCAGCGAGTTTGAGGACTATGGCTACACCTTC
TRBJ1-5 | - | TRBV19 | - | 14 | CASSIRGESQPQHF | TGTGCCAGTAGTATACGCGGGGAAAGTCAGCCCCAGCATTTT
TRBJ2-7 | - | TRBV5-1 | - | 14 | CASSLTVPSYEQYF | TGCGCCAGCAGCTTGACAGTACCTTCCTACGAGCAGTACTTC
TRBJ1-1 | - | TRBV4-3 | - | 12 | CASSQGPGKAFF | TGCGCCAGCAGCCAGGGCCCAGGGAAAGCTTTCTTT
TRBJ1-6 | TRBD1 | TRBV5-1 | - | 16 | CASSLQGADYNSPLHF | TGCGCCAGCAGCCTACAGGGGGCGGACTATAATTCACCCCTCCACTTT
TRBJ1-1 | TRBD1 | TRBV19 | - | 15 | CASSTRQGAGAEAFF | TGTGCCAGTAGTACTCGACAGGGGGCGGGGGCTGAAGCTTTCTTT
TRBJ2-1 | TRBD2 | TRBV29-1 | - | 13 | CSVAGGWFNEQFF | TGCAGCGTTGCGGGAGGGTGGTTCAATGAGCAGTTCTTC
TRBJ2-5 | TRBD2 | TRBV5-4 | - | 20 | CASSLEFGTSGGVRQETQYF | TGTGCCAGCAGCTTGGAGTTCGGGACTAGCGGGGGGGTCAGACAAGAGACCCAGTACTTC
TRBJ1-5 | - | TRBV28 | - | 14 | CASKQGAGNQPQHF | TGTGCCAGCAAACAAGGGGCTGGCAATCAGCCCCAGCATTTT
TRBJ1-1 | - | TRBV10-3 | - | 14 | CASKGGPQNTEAFF | TGTGCCAGCAAAGGGGGACCACAGAACACTGAAGCTTTCTTT
TRBJ1-2 | - | TRBV6-2/TRBV6-3 | few | 12 | CASSPNRDGYTF | TGTGCCAGCAGCCCCAACAGGGATGGCTACACCTTC
TRBJ2-1 | TRBD2 | TRBV7-2 | once | 17 | CASSKTLAGGSYNEQFF | TGTGCCAGCAGCAAAACGCTAGCGGGGGGTTCCTACAATGAGCAGTTCTTC
TRBJ1-1 | - | TRBV5-8 | - | 15 | CASSLSLGRHTEAFF | TGTGCCAGCAGCTTGTCCTTGGGGCGTCACACTGAAGCTTTCTTT
TRBJ1-4 | TRBD1 | TRBV28 | - | 14 | CASSLSDRGEKLFF | TGTGCCAGCAGTTTATCCGACAGGGGAGAAAAACTGTTTTTT
TRBJ2-1 | TRBD1 | TRBV7-3 | - | 15 | CASSATRDRGNEQFF | TGTGCCAGCAGCGCCACCCGGGACAGGGGTAATGAGCAGTTCTTC
TRBJ2-3 | TRBD1 | TRBV6-5 | - | 15 | CASTLTGFGTDTQYF | TGTGCCAGCACCCTGACAGGGTTCGGAACAGATACGCAGTATTTT
TRBJ2-1 | - | TRBV6-6 | - | 14 | CASTEGGSYNEQFF | TGTGCCAGCACCGAGGGGGGGAGCTACAATGAGCAGTTCTTC
TRBJ1-1 | - | TRBV19 | - | 13 | CASRRTANTEAFF | TGTGCCAGTAGGCGGACAGCGAACACTGAAGCTTTCTTT
TRBJ2-3 | TRBD2 | TRBV4-2 | few | 18 | CASSQDRRTSGGADTQYF | TGTGCCAGCAGCCAAGATCGTCGGACTAGCGGGGGGGCAGATACGCAGTATTTT